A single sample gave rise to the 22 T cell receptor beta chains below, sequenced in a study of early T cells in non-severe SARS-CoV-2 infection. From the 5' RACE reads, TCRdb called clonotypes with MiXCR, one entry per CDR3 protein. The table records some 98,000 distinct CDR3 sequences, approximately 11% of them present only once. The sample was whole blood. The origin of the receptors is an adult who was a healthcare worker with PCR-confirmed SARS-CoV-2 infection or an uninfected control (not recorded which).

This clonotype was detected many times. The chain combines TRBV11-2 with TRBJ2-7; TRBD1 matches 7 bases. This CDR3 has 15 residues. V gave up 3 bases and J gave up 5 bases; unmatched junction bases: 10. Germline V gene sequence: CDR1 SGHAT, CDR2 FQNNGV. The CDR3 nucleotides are TGTGCCAGCAGCTTTCCCTGGGGACAGTCCCACGAGCAGTACTTC. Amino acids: CASSFPWGQSHEQYF.

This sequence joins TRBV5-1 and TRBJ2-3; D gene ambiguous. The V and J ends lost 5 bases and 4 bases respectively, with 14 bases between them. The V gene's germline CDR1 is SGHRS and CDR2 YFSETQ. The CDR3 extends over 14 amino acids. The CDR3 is CASRQLGLADTQYF. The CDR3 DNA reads TGCGCCAGCAGGCAACTGGGTCTAGCAGATACGCAGTATTTT.

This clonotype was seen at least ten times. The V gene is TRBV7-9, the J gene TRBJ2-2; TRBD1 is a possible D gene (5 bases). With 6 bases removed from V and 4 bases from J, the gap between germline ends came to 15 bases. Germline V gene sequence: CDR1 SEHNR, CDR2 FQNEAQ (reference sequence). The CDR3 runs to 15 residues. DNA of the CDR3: TGTGCCAGCAGGTCTTGGGCAGGGATCACCGGGGAGCTGTTTTTT. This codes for CASRSWAGITGELFF. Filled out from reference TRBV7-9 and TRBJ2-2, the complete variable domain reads DTGVSQNPRHKITKRGQNVTFRCDPISEHNRLYWYRQTLGQGPEFLTYFQNEAQLEKSRLLSDRFSAERPKGSFSTLEIQRTEQGDSAMYLCASRSWAGITGELFFGEGSRLTVL.

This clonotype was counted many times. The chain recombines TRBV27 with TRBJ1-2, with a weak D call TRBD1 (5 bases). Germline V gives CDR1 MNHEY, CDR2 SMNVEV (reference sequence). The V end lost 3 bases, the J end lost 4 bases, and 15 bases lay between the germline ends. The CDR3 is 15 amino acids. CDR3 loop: CASSLGRGPSYGYTF. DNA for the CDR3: TGTGCCAGCAGTTTGGGACGGGGTCCATCCTATGGCTACACCTTC.

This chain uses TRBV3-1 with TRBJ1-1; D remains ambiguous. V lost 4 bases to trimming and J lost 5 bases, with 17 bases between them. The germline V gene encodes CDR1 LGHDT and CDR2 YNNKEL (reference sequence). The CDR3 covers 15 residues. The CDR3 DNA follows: TGTGCCAGCAGCCTCCACGGTGACGGGAGGACTGAAGCTTTCTTT. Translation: CASSLHGDGRTEAFF.

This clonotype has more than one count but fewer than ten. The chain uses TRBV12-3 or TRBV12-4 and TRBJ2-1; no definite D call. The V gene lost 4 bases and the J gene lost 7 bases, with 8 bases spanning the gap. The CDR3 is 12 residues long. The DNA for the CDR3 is TGTGCCAGCAGTTCCGTAGGGAATGAGCAGTTCTTC. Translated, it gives CASSSVGNEQFF.

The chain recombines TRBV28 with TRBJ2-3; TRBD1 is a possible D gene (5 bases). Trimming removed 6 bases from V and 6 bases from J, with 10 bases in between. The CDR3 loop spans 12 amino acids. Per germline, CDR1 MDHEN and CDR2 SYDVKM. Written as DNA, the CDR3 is TGTGCCAGCAGGGGGCCCGCGGATACGCAGTATTTT. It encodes CASRGPADTQYF.

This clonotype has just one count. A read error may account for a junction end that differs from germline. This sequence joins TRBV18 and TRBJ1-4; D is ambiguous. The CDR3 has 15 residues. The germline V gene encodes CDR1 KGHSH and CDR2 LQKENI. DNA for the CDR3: TGTGCCAGCACACCAGCCCGGACCTTTGACGAAAAACTGTTTTTT. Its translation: CASTPARTFDEKLFF.

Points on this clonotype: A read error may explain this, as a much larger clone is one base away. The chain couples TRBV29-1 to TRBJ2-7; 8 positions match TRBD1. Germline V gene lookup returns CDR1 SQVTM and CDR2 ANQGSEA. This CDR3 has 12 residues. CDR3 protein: CSIETGGYEQYF. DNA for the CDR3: TGCAGCATTGAAACAGGGGGCTACGAGCAGTACTTC.

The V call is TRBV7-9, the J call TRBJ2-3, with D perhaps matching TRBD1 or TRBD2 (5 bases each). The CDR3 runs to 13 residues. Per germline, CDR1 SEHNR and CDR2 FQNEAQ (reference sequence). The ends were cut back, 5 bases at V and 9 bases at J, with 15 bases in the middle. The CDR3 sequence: CASSPQGPSTQYF. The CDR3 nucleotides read TGTGCCAGCAGCCCGCAGGGACCCTCGACGCAGTATTTT.

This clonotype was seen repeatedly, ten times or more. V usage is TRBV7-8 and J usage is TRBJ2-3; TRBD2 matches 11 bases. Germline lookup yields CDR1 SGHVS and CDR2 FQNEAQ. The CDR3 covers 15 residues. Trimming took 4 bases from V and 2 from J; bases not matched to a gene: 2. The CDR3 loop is CASSSTSGTTDTQYF. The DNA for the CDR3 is TGTGCCAGCAGCTCGACTAGCGGGACCACAGATACGCAGTATTTT.

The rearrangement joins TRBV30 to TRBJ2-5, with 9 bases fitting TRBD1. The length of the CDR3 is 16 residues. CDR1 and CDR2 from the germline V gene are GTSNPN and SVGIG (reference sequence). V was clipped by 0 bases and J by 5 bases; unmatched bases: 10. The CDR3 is CAWSVPRQGGRETQYF. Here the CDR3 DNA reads TGTGCCTGGAGTGTACCTCGACAGGGGGGACGGGAGACCCAGTACTTC.

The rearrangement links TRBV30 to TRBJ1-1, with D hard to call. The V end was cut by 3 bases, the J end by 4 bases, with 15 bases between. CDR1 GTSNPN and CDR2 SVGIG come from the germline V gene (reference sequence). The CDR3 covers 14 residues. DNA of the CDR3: TGTGCCTGGAGCGACGGCCGGGAGGGCACTGAAGCTTTCTTT. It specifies CAWSDGREGTEAFF.

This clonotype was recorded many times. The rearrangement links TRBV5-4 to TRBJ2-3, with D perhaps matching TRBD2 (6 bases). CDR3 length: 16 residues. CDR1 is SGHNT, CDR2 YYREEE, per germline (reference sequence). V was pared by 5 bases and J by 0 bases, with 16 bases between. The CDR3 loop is CASSSPTRGSTDTQYF. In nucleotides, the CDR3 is TGTGCCAGCAGTTCCCCAACCCGGGGGAGCACAGATACGCAGTATTTT. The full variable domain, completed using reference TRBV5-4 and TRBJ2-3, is ETGVTQSPTHLIKTRGQQVTLRCSSQSGHNTVSWYQQALGQGPQFIFQYYREEENGRGNFPPRFSGLQFPNYSSELNVNALELDDSALYLCASSSPTRGSTDTQYFGPGTRLTVL.

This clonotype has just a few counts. The CDR3 region is CASSLVGGHYEQYF. In nucleotides, the CDR3 is TGCGCCAGCAGCTTGGTCGGAGGCCACTACGAGCAGTACTTC. The chain employs TRBV5-1 and TRBJ2-7; tentative D call: TRBD2 (5 bases). The CDR3 loop spans 14 amino acids. Looked up from germline, CDR1 is SGHRS and CDR2 is YFSETQ. Trimming removed 0 bases from V and 3 bases from J, with 10 bases in between.

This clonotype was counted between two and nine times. CDR3 protein: CASRQGDQPQHF. DNA of the CDR3: TGTGCCAGCAGACAGGGTGATCAGCCCCAGCATTTT. The V and J genes are TRBV28 and TRBJ1-5; TRBD1 is a possible D gene (6 bases). Germline V gives CDR1 MDHEN, CDR2 SYDVKM. CDR3 length equals 12 residues. Trimming left V 6 bases short and J 5 bases short, with 8 bases between.

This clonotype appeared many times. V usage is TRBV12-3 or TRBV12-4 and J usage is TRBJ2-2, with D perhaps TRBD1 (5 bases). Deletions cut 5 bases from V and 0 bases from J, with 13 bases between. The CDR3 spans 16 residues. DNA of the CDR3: TGTGCCAGCAGTCCTCCAGGGTACTCGAACACCGGGGAGCTGTTTTTT. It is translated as CASSPPGYSNTGELFF.

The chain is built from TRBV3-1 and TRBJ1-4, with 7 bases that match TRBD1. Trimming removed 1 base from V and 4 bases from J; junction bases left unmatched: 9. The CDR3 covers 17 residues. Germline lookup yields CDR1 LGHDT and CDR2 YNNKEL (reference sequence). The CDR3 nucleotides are TGTGCCAGCAGCCAAGGGAGAACAGGGGCTTATAATGAAAAACTGTTTTTT. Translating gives CASSQGRTGAYNEKLFF.

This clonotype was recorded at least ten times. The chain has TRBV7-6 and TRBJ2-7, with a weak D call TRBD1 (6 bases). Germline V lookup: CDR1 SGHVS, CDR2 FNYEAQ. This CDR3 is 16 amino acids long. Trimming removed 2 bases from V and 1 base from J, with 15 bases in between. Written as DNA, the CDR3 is TGTGCCAGCAGCTTACACCCCCCAGGACAGTCCTACGAGCAGTACTTC. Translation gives CASSLHPPGQSYEQYF.

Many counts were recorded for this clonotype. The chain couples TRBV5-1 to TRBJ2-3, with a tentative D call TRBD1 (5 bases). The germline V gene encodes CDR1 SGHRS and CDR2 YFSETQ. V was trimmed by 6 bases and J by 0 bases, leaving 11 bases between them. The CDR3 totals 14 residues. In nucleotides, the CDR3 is TGCGCCAGCACCCGACAGCCTAGCACAGATACGCAGTATTTT. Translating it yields CASTRQPSTDTQYF.

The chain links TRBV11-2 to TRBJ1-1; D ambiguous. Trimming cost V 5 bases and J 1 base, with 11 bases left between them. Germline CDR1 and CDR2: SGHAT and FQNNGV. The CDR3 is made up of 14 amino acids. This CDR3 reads CASSRTPGNTEAFF. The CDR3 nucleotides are TGTGCCAGCAGCCGCACTCCAGGGAACACTGAAGCTTTCTTT.

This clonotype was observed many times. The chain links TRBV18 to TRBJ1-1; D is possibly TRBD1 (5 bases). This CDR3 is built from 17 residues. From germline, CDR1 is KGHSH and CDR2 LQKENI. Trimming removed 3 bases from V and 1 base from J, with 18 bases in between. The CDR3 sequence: CASSPQGYVGANTEAFF. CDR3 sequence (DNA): TGTGCCAGCTCACCCCAGGGTTACGTTGGAGCGAACACTGAAGCTTTCTTT.